Described below is a single T cell receptor beta chain sequence and its context. Enrolled through a virtual design, the participants were between 18 and 89 years of age and came from about two dozen US areas. Assignment of participants to cohorts was predicated upon participant-reported clinical history. The source of the sample is a study of blood T cell repertoires in COVID-19. Study-level background: The analysed material was cDNA or gDNA that came from T cells, B-cell-depleted T cells, or PBMCs.

V was shortened by 5 bases and J by 4 bases, with 15 bases between the two germline ends. Germline CDR1 reads MNHEY; CDR2 reads SVGAGI. The CDR3 contains 15 residues. Original handling: Estimation of nucleated cell counts was performed using reference gene primer amplification. Clones were sequenced by immunoSEQ multiplex PCR, and TCRdb holds only the in-frame ones, with some missing. D and trimming were read from the DNA, whereas the V and J calls and clone size are those reported in that table. The sample records 200,000 to 300,000 clones, roughly 89% being singletons. The chain joins TRBV6-5 to TRBJ1-3, with D perhaps matching TRBD1 (5 bases). The sample comprised PBMCs or T cells enriched from blood (not recorded which). This TCR was sampled from a woman aged 30 to 39 with acute COVID-19. The CDR3 DNA reads TGTGCCAGCAGTCCGACTGGGGGGTTCGGAAACACCATATATTTT. It codes for CASSPTGGFGNTIYF.